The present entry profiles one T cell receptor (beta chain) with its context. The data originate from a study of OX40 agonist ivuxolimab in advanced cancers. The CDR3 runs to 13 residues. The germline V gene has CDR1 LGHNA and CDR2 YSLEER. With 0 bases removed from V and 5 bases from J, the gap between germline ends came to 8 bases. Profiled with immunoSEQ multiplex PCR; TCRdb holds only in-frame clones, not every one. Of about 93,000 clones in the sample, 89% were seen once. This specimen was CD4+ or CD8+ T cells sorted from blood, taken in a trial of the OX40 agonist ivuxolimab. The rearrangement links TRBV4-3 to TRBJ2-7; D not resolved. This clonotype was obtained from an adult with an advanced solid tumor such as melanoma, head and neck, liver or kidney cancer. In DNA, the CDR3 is TGCGCCAGCAGCCAAGAAACGAACGACGAGCAGTACTTC. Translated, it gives CASSQETNDEQYF.